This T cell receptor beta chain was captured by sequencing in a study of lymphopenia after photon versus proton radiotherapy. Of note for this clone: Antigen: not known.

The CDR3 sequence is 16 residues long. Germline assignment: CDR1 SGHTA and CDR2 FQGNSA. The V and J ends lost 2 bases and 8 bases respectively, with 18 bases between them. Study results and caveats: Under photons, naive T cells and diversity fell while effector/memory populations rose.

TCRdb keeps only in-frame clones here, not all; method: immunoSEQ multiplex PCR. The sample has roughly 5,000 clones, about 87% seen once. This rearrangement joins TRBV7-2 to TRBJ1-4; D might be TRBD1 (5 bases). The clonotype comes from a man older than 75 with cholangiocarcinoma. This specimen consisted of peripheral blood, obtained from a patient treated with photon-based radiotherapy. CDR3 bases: TGTGCCAGCAGCTTATCCCCACGGGGGACGGCAGAAAAACTGTTTTTT. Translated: CASSLSPRGTAEKLFF.